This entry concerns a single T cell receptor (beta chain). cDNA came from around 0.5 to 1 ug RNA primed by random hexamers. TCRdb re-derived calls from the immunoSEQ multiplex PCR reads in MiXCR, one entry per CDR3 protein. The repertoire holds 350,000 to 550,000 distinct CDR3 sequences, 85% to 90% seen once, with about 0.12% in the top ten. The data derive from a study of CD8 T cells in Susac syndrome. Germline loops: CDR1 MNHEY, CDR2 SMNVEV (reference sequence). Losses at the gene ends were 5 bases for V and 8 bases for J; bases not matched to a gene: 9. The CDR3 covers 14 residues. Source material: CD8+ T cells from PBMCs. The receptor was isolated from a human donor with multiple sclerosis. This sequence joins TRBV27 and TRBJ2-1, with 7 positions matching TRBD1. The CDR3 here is CASSGTVAKDEQFF. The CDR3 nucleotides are TGTGCCAGCAGTGGGACAGTCGCCAAGGATGAGCAGTTCTTC.